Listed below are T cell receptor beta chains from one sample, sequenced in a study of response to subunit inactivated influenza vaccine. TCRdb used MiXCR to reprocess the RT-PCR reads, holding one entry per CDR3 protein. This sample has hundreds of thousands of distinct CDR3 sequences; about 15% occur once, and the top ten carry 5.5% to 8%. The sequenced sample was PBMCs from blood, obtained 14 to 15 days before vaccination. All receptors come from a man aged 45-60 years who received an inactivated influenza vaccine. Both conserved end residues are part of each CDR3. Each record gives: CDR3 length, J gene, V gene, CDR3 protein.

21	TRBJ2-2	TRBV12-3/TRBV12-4	CASSFILLAGGPTPNTGELFF
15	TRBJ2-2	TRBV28	CASSYRVTLSGELFF
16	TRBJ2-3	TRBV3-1	CASSQSGGLRTDTQYF
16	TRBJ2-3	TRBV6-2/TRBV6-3	CASSPPGQGSTDTQYF
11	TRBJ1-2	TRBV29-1	CSVRQGDGYTF
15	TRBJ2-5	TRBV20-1	CSATGWGIGQETQYF
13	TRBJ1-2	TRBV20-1	CSASSGNNYGYTF
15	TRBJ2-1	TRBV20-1	CSARVTGGPGNEQFF
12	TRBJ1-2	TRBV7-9	CASSLAGGVYTF
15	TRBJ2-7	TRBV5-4	CASSPDLPLGYEQYF
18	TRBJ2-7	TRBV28	CASSFRLGNSMSSYEQYF
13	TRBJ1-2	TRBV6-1	CASSPLGINGYTF
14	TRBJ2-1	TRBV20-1	CSARSTSGRNEQFF
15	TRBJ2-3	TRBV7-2	CASSLAPSGTDTQYF
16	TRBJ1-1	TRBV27	CASSFTPGSVNTEAFF
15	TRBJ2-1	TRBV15	CATSSRQGLRDEQFF
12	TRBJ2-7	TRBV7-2	CASRDRVNEQYF
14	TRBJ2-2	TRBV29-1	CSAWTGENTGELFF
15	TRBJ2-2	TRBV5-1	CASSSAPQNTGELFF
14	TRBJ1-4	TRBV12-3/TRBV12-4	CASRRTEDDEKLFF
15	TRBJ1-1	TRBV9	CASSVVVGPEAEAFF
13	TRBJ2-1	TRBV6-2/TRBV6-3	CASRPTGLNEQFF
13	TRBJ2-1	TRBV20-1	CSAREFAYNEQFF
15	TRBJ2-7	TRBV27	CASSLSSGSRYEQYF
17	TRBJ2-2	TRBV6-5	CASSYSSGGINTGELFF
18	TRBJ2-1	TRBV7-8	CASSLGRWQRGEYNEQFF
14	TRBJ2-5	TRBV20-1	CSATKREGRETQYF
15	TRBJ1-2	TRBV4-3	CASSQYRGTGYGYTF
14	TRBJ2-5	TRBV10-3	CAISDRGGEETQYF
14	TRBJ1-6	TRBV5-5	CASSPQGVNSPLHF
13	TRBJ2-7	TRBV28	CASTFRDPYEQYF
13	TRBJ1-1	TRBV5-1	CASSRSSNTEAFF
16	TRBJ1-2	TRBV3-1	CASSHSTGRLNYGYTF
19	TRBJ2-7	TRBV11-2	CASSTPGWTSGTRSYEQYF
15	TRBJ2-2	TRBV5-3	CARSFGQGMGGELFF
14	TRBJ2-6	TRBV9	CASSVGGLANVLTF
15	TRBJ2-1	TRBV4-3	CASRTAGGRGNEQFF
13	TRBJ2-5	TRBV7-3	CASRLSGEETQYF
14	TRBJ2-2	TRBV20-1	CSAGGTANTGELFF
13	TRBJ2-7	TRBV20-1	CSATRQAIYEQYF
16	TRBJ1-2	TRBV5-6	CASSFDGVELYYGYTF
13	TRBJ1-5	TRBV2	CASRQGVNQPQHF
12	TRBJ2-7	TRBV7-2	CASSSIRLAQYF
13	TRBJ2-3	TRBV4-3	CASSQVDSDTQYF
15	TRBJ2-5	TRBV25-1	CASSDPGTGVETQYF
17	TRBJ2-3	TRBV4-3	CASSQDRGPSGSDTQYF
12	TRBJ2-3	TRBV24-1	CATALGGDTQYF
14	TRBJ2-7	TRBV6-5	CASSYSGTLYEQYF
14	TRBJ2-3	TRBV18	CASSGQAPTDTQYF
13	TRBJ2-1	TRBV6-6	CASSYSEGTEQFF
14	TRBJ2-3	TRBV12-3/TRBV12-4	CASRQRGGSYTQYF
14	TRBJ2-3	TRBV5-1	CASRGQGRGDTQYF
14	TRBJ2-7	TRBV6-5	CASSYRARYYEQYF
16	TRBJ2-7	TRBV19	CASSMSAMNPFYEQYF
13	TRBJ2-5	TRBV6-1	CASSVVRKETQYF